These 15 T cell receptor beta chains were all obtained from the same sample, sequenced in a study of T-cell reconstitution after alpha-beta-depleted transplantation in children. No cognate antigen is known for these TCRs. A library of TCRbeta sequences, prepared with unique molecular identifiers, was generated. From the PCR reads, TCRdb called clonotypes with MiXCR, one entry per CDR3 protein. The data contain around 270,000 distinct CDR3 sequences, approximately 7.3% of them seen just once; the ten biggest clones take up around 10%. Overall study results and limits: At one year after transplant, newly produced T cells mostly accounted for T-cell counts and diversity.

The source was peripheral blood, collected 360 days after TCRalphabeta/CD19-depleted stem cell transplant. The receptors derive from a female patient aged 2 to 10 who had a stem cell transplant for Fanconi anemia, so the T cells may come from the graft donor.

This clonotype appeared a few times. The gene calls are TRBV20-1 and TRBJ2-7; D unclear. Germline V gene data show CDR1 as DFQATT and CDR2 as SNEGSKA (reference sequence). The length of the CDR3 is 12 residues. Trimming pared 3 bases from V and 7 bases from J, leaving 13 bases between. CDR3 in amino acids: CSASRVVREQYF. The DNA of the CDR3 is TGCAGTGCTAGTAGGGTTGTAAGGGAGCAGTACTTC.

This clonotype has at least ten counts. The genes are TRBV5-1 and TRBJ2-1, with D perhaps matching TRBD2 (6 bases). CDR3 length: 15 amino acids. Trimming took off 0 bases at V and 7 bases at J, with 14 bases between the two ends. Germline V gene data show CDR1 as SGHRS and CDR2 as YFSETQ. The CDR3 DNA follows: TGCGCCAGCAGCTTGGTCGGGAGAGGTTTAAATGAGCAGTTCTTC. This encodes CASSLVGRGLNEQFF.

This clonotype was detected many times. The CDR3 region is CASSPYQGQVQFF. CDR3 DNA sequence: TGTGCCAGCTCACCTTACCAGGGACAAGTGCAGTTCTTC. The chain is built from TRBV18 and TRBJ2-1; TRBD1 might be the D (6 bases). The germline CDR1 and CDR2 sequences are KGHSH and LQKENI. The germline V and J ends were trimmed by 3 bases and 12 bases, with 15 bases remaining between them. CDR3 length: 13 residues. The variable domain in full, with the rest retrieved from reference TRBV18 and TRBJ2-1, is NAGVMQNPRHLVRRRGQEARLRCSPMKGHSHVYWYRQLPEEGLKFMVYLQKENIIDESGMPKERFSAEFPKEGPSILRIQQVVRGDSAAYFCASSPYQGQVQFFGPGTRLTVL.

Many counts were recorded for this clonotype. The J gene is TRBJ2-1, the V gene TRBV3-1, with 9 bases matching TRBD2. Trimming cost V 3 bases and J 13 bases; bases outside gene matches: 13. This CDR3 region has 15 residues. CDR1 and CDR2 from the germline V gene are LGHDT and YNNKEL (reference sequence). Here the CDR3 DNA reads TGTGCCAGCAGCCAGGGACTAGCAGGAAGCATGGATCAGTTCTTC. It is translated as CASSQGLAGSMDQFF.

In this sample, this clonotype turned up many times. The V call is TRBV27, the J call TRBJ2-3; TRBD2 aligns across 10 bases. The CDR3 sequence is 16 residues long. Germline loops: CDR1 MNHEY, CDR2 SMNVEV (reference sequence). The junction had 8 bases not matched to a gene; V was cut back by 4 bases and J by 4 bases. In DNA form, the CDR3 reads TGTGCCAGCAGTTCCCCTAGCGGGAGAAGGTCAGATACGCAGTATTTT. Translation: CASSSPSGRRSDTQYF.

At least ten counts were recorded for this clonotype. The chain employs TRBV29-1 and TRBJ2-5, with D unclear. The germline V and J ends were trimmed by 7 bases and 9 bases, with 15 bases remaining between them. Germline V gene sequence: CDR1 SQVTM, CDR2 ANQGSEA. CDR3 length equals 11 residues. The CDR3 DNA is TGCAGCGCTCAATCTAAGCAGGCCCAGTACTTC. Protein: CSAQSKQAQYF.

This clonotype was detected many times. This chain connects TRBV9 to TRBJ1-5, with TRBD1 matching over 7 bases. Germline values: CDR1 SGDLS, CDR2 YYNGEE. The V gene end was trimmed by 3 bases and the J gene end by 3 bases; junction bases not matched to a gene: 3. CDR3 length: 14 residues. The CDR3 sequence is CASSGGTDNQPQHF. CDR3 coding DNA: TGTGCCAGCAGCGGCGGGACAGACAATCAGCCCCAGCATTTT.

The chain combines TRBV28 with TRBJ2-5, with unresolved D. Germline V gene sequence: CDR1 MDHEN, CDR2 SYDVKM. This CDR3 is built from 11 residues. V was pared by 7 bases and J by 5 bases, with 8 bases between. CDR3 DNA: TGTGCCAGCACCAAATGGGAGACCCAGTACTTC. Translated: CASTKWETQYF.

This clonotype came up a few times. The chain links TRBV20-1 to TRBJ1-2, with TRBD1 matching 7 bases. The CDR3 is 14 residues long. The ends lost 6 bases at V and 8 bases at J; junction bases unmatched: 15. Germline V gene data show CDR1 as DFQATT and CDR2 as SNEGSKA (reference sequence). CDR3 sequence (DNA): TGCAGTGCAGACCCCTCAGGGGGAAGGTGGGGCTACACCTTC. Translated: CSADPSGGRWGYTF.

This clonotype was seen repeatedly, ten times or more. J is TRBJ2-1 and V is TRBV5-1; D not certain. Trimming removed 4 bases at V and 3 bases at J, with 14 bases between. There are 15 residues in the CDR3. Germline CDR1 SGHRS, CDR2 YFSETQ. In nucleotides, the CDR3 is TGCGCCAGCAGCCCACGGACCGCCGACTACAATGAGCAGTTCTTC. Amino acid sequence: CASSPRTADYNEQFF.

This clonotype occurred many times. The chain employs TRBV21-1 and TRBJ2-7; the D call in the table, TRBD1, was not verified against the DNA. TRBV21-1 is termed a pseudogene. The CDR3 is 14 amino acids. The CDR3 loop reads CASSKPPVGNEQYV. CDR3 in DNA: TGTGCCAGCAGCAAGCCCCCCGTAGGGAACGAGCAGTACGTC.

This clonotype was seen only a few times. The chain combines TRBV12-3 or TRBV12-4 with TRBJ1-6; D may be TRBD1 (5 bases). The CDR3 covers 12 residues. Trimming removed 2 bases at V and 15 bases at J, with 11 bases between. CDR3 DNA: TGTGCCAGCAGTTTACGGCAGGGTCTCCTCCACTTT. It is translated as CASSLRQGLLHF.

In this sample, this clonotype turned up many times. This sequence joins TRBV28 and TRBJ1-3; D unresolved. V was shortened by 8 bases and J by 0 bases, with 11 bases between the two germline ends. The CDR3 extends over 14 amino acids. Per germline, CDR1 MDHEN and CDR2 SYDVKM. The CDR3 sequence is CASFSTGSGNTIYF. The CDR3 DNA follows: TGTGCCAGCTTTTCGACGGGCTCTGGAAACACCATATATTTT.

This clonotype was observed many times. The gene calls are TRBV4-1 and TRBJ2-7, with 8 bases lining up with TRBD1. Germline V lookup: CDR1 MGHRA, CDR2 YSYEKL. This CDR3 is 15 amino acids long. With 1 base clipped from V and 6 bases from J, the junction kept 8 bases outside the gene matches. CDR3 loop: CASSQGFRGLSEQYF. In DNA form, the CDR3 reads TGCGCCAGCAGCCAAGGCTTCAGGGGGCTTAGCGAGCAGTACTTC.

This clonotype has more than one count but fewer than ten. The chain employs TRBV15 and TRBJ2-5; possible D gene TRBD2, 6 bases. CDR1 and CDR2 (germline): LNHNV, YYDKDF (reference sequence). V was shortened by 0 bases and J by 5 bases, with 13 bases between the two germline ends. The CDR3 length is 15 residues. The CDR3 DNA reads TGTGCCACCAGCAGAGACGGGAGTTTCACGGAGACCCAGTACTTC. Translated: CATSRDGSFTETQYF.